The following is a T cell receptor (beta chain) sequence with its context. Antigen specificity is unknown. Genomic DNA in an amount of approximately 1.9 micrograms was extracted from cryopreserved PBMCs and used for the preparation of TCR beta libraries. This sample was taken from a study of cytotoxic CD8 clonotypes in ibrutinib-treated CLL. Whole-study context: Within the patient group, approximately 10 were relapsed/refractory and around 15 treatment-naive, and about 17 were IGHV unmutated. Partial responses numbered approximately 24 and complete responses 2; after a median around 68 months, about 14 stayed remitted and around 12 progressed.

TCRdb's copy holds only in-frame clones and misses some; the assay was immunoSEQ multiplex PCR. In the table there are 110,000 to 150,000 clones, around three quarters of which are singletons. Study-level results: Baseline levels of clonality went above those of age-matched healthy donors and moved with circulating CD8+ T-cell counts.

Here the sequenced sample was PBMCs, taken after 12 months of ibrutinib treatment. This clonotype was obtained from a human donor with chronic lymphocytic leukemia.

The CDR3 DNA reads TGTGCCAGCAGTTTTATGGGCTCCTATAATTCACCCCTCCACTTT. As protein: CASSFMGSYNSPLHF. The chain joins TRBV27 to TRBJ1-6; D uncertain. The CDR3 is 15 amino acids. CDR1 and CDR2 (germline): MNHEY, SMNVEV (reference sequence). V was pared by 3 bases and J by 0 bases, with 6 bases between.